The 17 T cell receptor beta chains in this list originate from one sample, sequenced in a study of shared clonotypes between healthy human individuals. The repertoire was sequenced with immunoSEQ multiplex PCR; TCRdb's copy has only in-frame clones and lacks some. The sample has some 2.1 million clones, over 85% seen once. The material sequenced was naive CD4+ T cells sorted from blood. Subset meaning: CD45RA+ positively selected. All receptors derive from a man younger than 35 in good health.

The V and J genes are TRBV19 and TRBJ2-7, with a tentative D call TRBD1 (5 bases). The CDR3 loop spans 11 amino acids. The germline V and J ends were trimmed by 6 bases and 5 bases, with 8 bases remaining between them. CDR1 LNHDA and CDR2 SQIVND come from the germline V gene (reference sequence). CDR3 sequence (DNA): TGTGCCAGTAGGTCAGGGAACGAGCAGTACTTC. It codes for CASRSGNEQYF.

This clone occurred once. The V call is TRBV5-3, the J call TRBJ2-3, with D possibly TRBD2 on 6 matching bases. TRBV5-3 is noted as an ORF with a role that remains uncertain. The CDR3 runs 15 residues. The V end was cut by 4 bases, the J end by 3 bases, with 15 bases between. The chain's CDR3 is CARSTGDPGTDTQYF. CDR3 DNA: TGTGCCAGAAGCACGGGAGACCCAGGAACAGATACGCAGTATTTT.

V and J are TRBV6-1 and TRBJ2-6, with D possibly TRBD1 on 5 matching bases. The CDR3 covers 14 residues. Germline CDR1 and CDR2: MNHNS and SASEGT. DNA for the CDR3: TGTGCTAGTAAGGACATCTTTGGGGCCAACGTCCTGACTTTC. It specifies CASKDIFGANVLTF.

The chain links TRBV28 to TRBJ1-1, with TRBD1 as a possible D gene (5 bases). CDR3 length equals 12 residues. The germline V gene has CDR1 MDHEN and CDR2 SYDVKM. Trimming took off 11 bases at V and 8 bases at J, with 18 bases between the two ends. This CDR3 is CAHRRLTGEAFF. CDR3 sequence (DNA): TGTGCCCACAGGAGGCTTACGGGGGAAGCTTTCTTT.

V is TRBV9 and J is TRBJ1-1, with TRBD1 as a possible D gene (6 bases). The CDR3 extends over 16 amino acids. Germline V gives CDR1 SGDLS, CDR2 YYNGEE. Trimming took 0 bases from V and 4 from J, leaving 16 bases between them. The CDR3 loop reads CASSVGRGRGGTEAFF. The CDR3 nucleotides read TGTGCCAGCAGCGTAGGTCGGGGCAGGGGCGGCACTGAAGCTTTCTTT.

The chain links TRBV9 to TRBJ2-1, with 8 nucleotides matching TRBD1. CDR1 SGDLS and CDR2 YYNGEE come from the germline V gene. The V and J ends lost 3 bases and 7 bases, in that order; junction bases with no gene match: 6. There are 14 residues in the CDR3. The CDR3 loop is CASSADRARNEQFF. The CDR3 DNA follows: TGTGCCAGCAGCGCGGACAGGGCTCGGAATGAGCAGTTCTTC.

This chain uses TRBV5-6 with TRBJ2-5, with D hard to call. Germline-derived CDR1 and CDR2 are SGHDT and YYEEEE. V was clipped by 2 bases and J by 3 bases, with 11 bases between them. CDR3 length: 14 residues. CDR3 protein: CASSLNFAEETQYF. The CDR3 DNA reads TGTGCCAGCAGCTTAAATTTCGCAGAAGAGACCCAGTACTTC.

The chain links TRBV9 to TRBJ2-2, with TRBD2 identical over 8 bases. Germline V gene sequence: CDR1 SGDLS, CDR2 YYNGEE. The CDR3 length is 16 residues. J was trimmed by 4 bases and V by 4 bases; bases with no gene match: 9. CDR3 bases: TGTGCCAGCAGCTCGGGAGCGGGAGCGACCACCGGGGAGCTGTTTTTT. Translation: CASSSGAGATTGELFF.

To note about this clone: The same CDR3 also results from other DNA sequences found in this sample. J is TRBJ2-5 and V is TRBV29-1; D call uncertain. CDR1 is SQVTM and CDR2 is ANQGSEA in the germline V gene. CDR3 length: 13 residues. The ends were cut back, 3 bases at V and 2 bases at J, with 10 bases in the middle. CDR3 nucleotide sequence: TGCAGCGTTGAGGGCAGGTTACAAGAGACCCAGTACTTC. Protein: CSVEGRLQETQYF.

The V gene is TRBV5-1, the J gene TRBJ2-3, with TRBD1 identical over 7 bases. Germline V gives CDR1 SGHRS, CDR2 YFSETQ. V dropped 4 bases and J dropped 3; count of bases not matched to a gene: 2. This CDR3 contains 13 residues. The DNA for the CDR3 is TGCGCCAGCAGCCAACAGGGGACAGATACGCAGTATTTT. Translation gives CASSQQGTDTQYF.

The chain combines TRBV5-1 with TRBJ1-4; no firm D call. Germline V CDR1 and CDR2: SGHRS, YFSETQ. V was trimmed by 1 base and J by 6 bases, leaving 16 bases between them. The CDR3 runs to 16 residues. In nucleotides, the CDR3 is TGCGCCAGCAGCTTGCGTTCGGCAGCAGCCGATGAAAAACTGTTTTTT. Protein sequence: CASSLRSAAADEKLFF.

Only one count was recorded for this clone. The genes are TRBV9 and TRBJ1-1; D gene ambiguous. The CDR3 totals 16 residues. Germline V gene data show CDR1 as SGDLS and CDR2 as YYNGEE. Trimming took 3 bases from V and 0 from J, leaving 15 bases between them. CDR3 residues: CASSADRGTVNTEAFF. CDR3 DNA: TGTGCCAGCAGCGCGGACCGCGGCACGGTGAACACTGAAGCTTTCTTT.

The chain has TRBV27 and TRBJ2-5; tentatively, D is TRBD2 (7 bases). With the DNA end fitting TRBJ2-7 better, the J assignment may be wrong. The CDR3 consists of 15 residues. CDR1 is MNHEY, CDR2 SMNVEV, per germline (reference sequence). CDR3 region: CASSPLGGPTYEQYF. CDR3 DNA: TGTGCCAGCAGTCCCTTGGGGGGGCCCACCTACGAGCAGTACTTC.

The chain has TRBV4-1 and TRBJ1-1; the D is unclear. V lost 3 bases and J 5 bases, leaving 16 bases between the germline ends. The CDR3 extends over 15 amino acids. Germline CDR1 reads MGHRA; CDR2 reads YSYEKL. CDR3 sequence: CASSQVGSRGTEAFF. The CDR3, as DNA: TGCGCCAGCAGCCAGGTTGGGTCCCGCGGAACTGAAGCTTTCTTT.

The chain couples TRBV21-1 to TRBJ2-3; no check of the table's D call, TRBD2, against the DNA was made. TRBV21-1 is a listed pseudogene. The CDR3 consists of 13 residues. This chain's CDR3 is CASCGTRADTQYF. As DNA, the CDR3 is TGTGCCAGCTGCGGGACTAGGGCTGATACGCAGTATTTT.

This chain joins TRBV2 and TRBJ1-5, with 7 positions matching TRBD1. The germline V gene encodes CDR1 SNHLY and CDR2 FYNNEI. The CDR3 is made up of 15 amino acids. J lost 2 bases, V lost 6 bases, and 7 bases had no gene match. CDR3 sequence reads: CASRGQVVGNQPQHF. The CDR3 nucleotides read TGTGCCAGCAGAGGACAGGTGGTTGGCAATCAGCCCCAGCATTTT.

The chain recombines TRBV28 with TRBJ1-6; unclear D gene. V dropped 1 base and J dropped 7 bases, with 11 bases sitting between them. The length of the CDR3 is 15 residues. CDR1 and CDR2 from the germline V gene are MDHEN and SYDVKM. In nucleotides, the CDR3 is TGTGCCAGCAGTTTATACGGTAGCGAGAATTCACCCCTCCACTTT. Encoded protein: CASSLYGSENSPLHF.